This TCR beta chain was identified in a study of graft-versus-host responses after intestinal transplantation. Study context: Each recipient received anti-thymocyte globulin induction, then tacrolimus and steroids for 3 to 4 years.

The study's findings and limits: Marrow from the recipient contained GvH clones, some of which had appeared first in ileum or blood. Within the allografts of patients who had graft-donor T cell macrochimerism, graft-versus-host to host-versus-graft clonal ratios were high.

Notes on this clone: What it binds is unknown.

Clones were sequenced by immunoSEQ multiplex PCR, and TCRdb holds only the in-frame ones, with some missing. The table has 95,000 to 110,000 clones, 80% to 90% seen once; the top ten hold about 0.7%. The germline V gene has CDR1 MNHNS and CDR2 SASEGT. The CDR3 is 13 amino acids. Trimming removed 6 bases at V and 8 bases at J, with 16 bases between. The sequencing used unstimulated CD4+ T cells sorted from spleen or lymph node cells, collected before transplant. The sequence derives from a human donor who was the organ donor for an intestinal transplant. The chain couples TRBV6-1 to TRBJ1-2; D possibly corresponds to TRBD1 (6 bases). In DNA form, the CDR3 reads TGTGCCAGCAGGGGGGCGACAGGAGGCGGCTACACCTTC. It is translated as CASRGATGGGYTF.